This record concerns one T cell receptor beta chain sequence. Using immunoSEQ multiplex PCR, the repertoire was profiled, and TCRdb retains in-frame clones only, with some absent. Of about 14,000 clones in the sample, about 87% are singletons; the top ten hold 24%. This entry comes from a study of OX40 agonist ivuxolimab in advanced cancers. Background on the study: Ivuxolimab, an agonist antibody against OX40 (CD134), was given to patients.

Samples of blood were obtained at baseline, on cycle 4 day 1, and on cycle 7 day 1. This TCR was recovered from an adult with an advanced solid tumor such as melanoma, head and neck, liver or kidney cancer. The input for sequencing was CD4+ or CD8+ T cells sorted from blood, taken in a trial of the OX40 agonist ivuxolimab.

The CDR3 bases are TGTGCCAGCAGTGTATCCCTTAACTATGGCTACACCTTC. Amino acids: CASSVSLNYGYTF. J is TRBJ1-2 and V is TRBV2; D ambiguous. CDR3 size: 13 residues. The V gene's germline CDR1 is SNHLY and CDR2 FYNNEI. V was clipped by 4 bases and J by 1 base, with 7 bases between them.